The 29 T cell receptor beta chains reported below all come from one sample, sequenced in a study of patients and donors after allogeneic stem cell transplantation. TCRdb recomputed calls from the RT-PCR reads with MiXCR, one row per CDR3 protein. The table lists about 87,000 distinct CDR3 sequences, 5% of them singletons. Sample: blood, either unsorted or a sorted T cell fraction (not recorded which). The receptor source for this set is a human donor who was either an allogeneic HSCT recipient or a stem cell or donor lymphocyte infusion donor (not recorded which). It is not recorded whose cells these are; they may come from a transplant donor.

This clonotype showed up many times. The chain joins TRBV12-3 or TRBV12-4 to TRBJ1-5; the match to TRBD1 covers 8 bases. Trimming at V came to 6 bases and at J to 8 bases, leaving 12 bases not matched to a gene. This CDR3 is built from 15 residues. CDR3 region: CASRATGVTWEPQHF. In nucleotides, the CDR3 is TGTGCCAGCAGGGCGACAGGGGTTACGTGGGAGCCCCAGCATTTT.

The sample holds many counts of this clonotype. V is TRBV6-2 or TRBV6-3 and J is TRBJ1-2; 11 bases align to TRBD1. Germline trimming cut 3 bases from V and 4 bases from J; bases unmatched to any gene: 1. In germline, CDR1 is MNHEY, CDR2 SVGEGT. There are 14 residues in the CDR3. The chain's CDR3 is CASSYGTGGYGYTF. DNA for the CDR3: TGTGCCAGCAGTTATGGGACAGGGGGCTATGGCTACACCTTC.

This chain links TRBV9 with TRBJ2-1, with 7 bases matching TRBD2. Germline CDR1 and CDR2: SGDLS and YYNGEE. J gave up 4 bases and V 3 bases, and 7 bases lay outside the gene matches. The CDR3 is 15 amino acids. The CDR3 coding sequence is TGTGCCAGCAGCGCTAATCTAGCGGAGTACAATGAGCAGTTCTTC. Translation gives CASSANLAEYNEQFF. Together with reference TRBV9 and TRBJ2-1, the CDR3 gives the full variable domain: DSGVTQTPKHLITATGQRVTLRCSPRSGDLSVYWYQQSLDQGLQFLIQYYNGEERAKGNILERFSAQQFPDLHSELNLSSLELGDSALYFCASSANLAEYNEQFFGPGTRLTVL.

This chain uses TRBV27 with TRBJ2-5; D assignment may be TRBD1 or TRBD2 (5 bases each). Trimming removed 6 bases from V and 7 bases from J, with 21 bases in between. The germline V gene encodes CDR1 MNHEY and CDR2 SMNVEV (reference sequence). This CDR3 spans 15 amino acids. CDR3 in DNA: TGTGCCAGCAGAAAAAAACGGGACGGACTTATGACCCAGTACTTC. Translation gives CASRKKRDGLMTQYF.

In its sample, this clonotype was seen many times. The chain joins TRBV7-9 to TRBJ1-4; the match to TRBD1 covers 10 bases. The CDR3 has 14 residues. Germline V gives CDR1 SEHNR, CDR2 FQNEAQ (reference sequence). V dropped 5 bases and J dropped 8; count of bases not matched to a gene: 5. CDR3 sequence (DNA): TGTGCCAGCAGCACGACAGGGGGCCCCGAAAAACTGTTTTTT. It is translated as CASSTTGGPEKLFF.

The table lists this clonotype with many counts. This may stem from a read error, because a much larger clone lies one nucleotide away. The V gene is TRBV13, the J gene TRBJ1-1, with D perhaps matching TRBD1 (6 bases). The CDR3 length is 14 residues. The germline V gene has CDR1 PRHDT and CDR2 FYEKMQ (reference sequence). Between the trimmed V and J ends, which lost 5 bases and 1 base, there was a span of 11 bases. CDR3 sequence reads: CASSPLDRNTEAFF. DNA for the CDR3: TGTGCCAGCAGCCCCCTGGACAGGAACACTGAAGCTTTCTTT.

This clonotype came up many times. The rearrangement uses TRBV20-1 and TRBJ1-5, with 7 positions matching TRBD1. The CDR3 has 13 amino acids. The germline gives CDR1 DFQATT, CDR2 SNEGSKA (reference sequence). Unmatched junction bases numbered 3, after V lost 7 bases and J lost 0 bases. The CDR3 here is CSVGTVSNQPQHF. The CDR3 DNA reads TGCAGTGTCGGGACAGTTAGCAATCAGCCCCAGCATTTT.

This clonotype was seen repeatedly, ten times or more. This CDR3 reads CASSLTDRYNEQFF. Here the CDR3 DNA reads TGTGCCAGCAGCCTAACTGACAGGTACAATGAGCAGTTCTTC. The chain couples TRBV12-3 or TRBV12-4 to TRBJ2-1, with TRBD1 as a possible D gene (6 bases). The CDR3 sequence is 14 residues long. Trimming shortened V by 6 bases and J by 4 bases, and 13 bases separated the two germline ends.

This clonotype was picked up many times. This chain links TRBV5-1 with TRBJ2-3; 14 bases fit TRBD2. Germline-derived CDR1 and CDR2 are SGHRS and YFSETQ. V trimming: 4 bases; J trimming: 14 bases; junction bases outside the gene matches: 15. CDR3 size: 16 residues. The CDR3 is CASSVGGTSGRVLLYF. The CDR3 nucleotides read TGCGCCAGCAGCGTCGGAGGGACTAGCGGGAGAGTGTTGTTGTATTTT.

This clonotype has at least ten counts. This chain links TRBV4-1 with TRBJ2-1; 8 positions agree with TRBD1. This CDR3 contains 15 residues. The V and J ends lost 3 bases and 7 bases, in that order; junction bases with no gene match: 8. Germline assignment: CDR1 MGHRA and CDR2 YSYEKL. DNA of the CDR3: TGCGCCAGCAGCCACACGTCCCGGGACAGGAATGAGCAGTTCTTC. It codes for CASSHTSRDRNEQFF.

This clonotype has at least ten counts. The CDR3 coding sequence is TGCAGTGCTCAACTAGGGGGACCAGGGACTGAAGCTTTCTTT. It is translated as CSAQLGGPGTEAFF. This chain uses TRBV20-1 with TRBJ1-1; tentative D call: TRBD1 (6 bases). Trimming cost V 5 bases and J 5 bases, with 18 bases left between them. From germline, CDR1 is DFQATT and CDR2 SNEGSKA (reference sequence). CDR3 size: 14 residues.

This clonotype has at least ten counts. The chain combines TRBV20-1 with TRBJ1-1; the D gene is possibly TRBD1 (5 bases). V was cut by 1 base and J by 6 bases, with 15 bases left in between. The CDR3 covers 14 residues. The V gene's germline CDR1 is DFQATT and CDR2 SNEGSKA (reference sequence). The CDR3 region is CSARVGGEGPEAFF. DNA for the CDR3: TGCAGTGCTAGAGTCGGAGGGGAAGGGCCTGAAGCTTTCTTT.

In its sample, this clonotype was seen many times. The CDR3 does not end in the conserved phenylalanine or tryptophan, so this is likely a read error. The limits of the CDR3 on the DNA are not certain, so only TCRdb's listed CDR3 is given. The V gene is TRBV5-1, the J gene TRBJ2-7; the DNA was not used to check the table's D call, TRBD2. The germline V gene has CDR1 SGHRS and CDR2 YFSETQ. The CDR3 is 14 residues long, counting both termini. The CDR3 loop reads CASSLEALSQGRVY.

The chain couples TRBV12-3 or TRBV12-4 to TRBJ2-3, with TRBD2 identical over 10 bases. V lost 7 bases, J lost 4 bases, and 8 bases stayed unmatched. This CDR3 spans 15 amino acids. CDR3 sequence reads: CASIIVAGGSDTQYF. Here the CDR3 DNA reads TGTGCCAGCATTATCGTAGCGGGGGGTTCAGATACGCAGTATTTT.

Many counts were recorded for this clonotype. CDR3 region: CASSYFFAAEAFF. In nucleotides, the CDR3 is TGTGCCAGCAGTTACTTTTTCGCTGCTGAAGCTTTCTTT. The V gene is TRBV6-5, the J gene TRBJ1-1; D is unresolved. The CDR3 has 13 amino acids. CDR1 MNHEY and CDR2 SVGAGI come from the germline V gene. Trimming removed 1 base from V and 6 bases from J, with 9 bases in between.

This clonotype came up many times. V is TRBV6-2 or TRBV6-3 and J is TRBJ2-3; D ambiguous. This CDR3 spans 14 amino acids. Germline CDR1 is MNHEY and CDR2 is SVGEGT. V lost 7 bases and J 0 bases, leaving 11 bases between the germline ends. The CDR3 sequence is CASTPSGSTDTQYF. The CDR3, as DNA: TGTGCCAGCACTCCATCTGGGAGCACAGATACGCAGTATTTT.

This chain joins TRBV11-2 and TRBJ2-7; D is unresolved. The germline gives CDR1 SGHAT, CDR2 FQNNGV. V lost 1 base to trimming and J lost 3 bases, with 10 bases between them. This CDR3 is 14 amino acids long. The CDR3 nucleotides are TGTGCCAGCAGCTTAGGGGCAGATTACTACGAGCAGTACTTC. Protein product: CASSLGADYYEQYF.

This clonotype appeared a few times. The chain links TRBV28 to TRBJ1-3; D gene uncertain. The CDR3 runs to 15 residues. The V end was cut by 5 bases, the J end by 0 bases, with 11 bases between. Per germline, CDR1 MDHEN and CDR2 SYDVKM. The CDR3 DNA follows: TGTGCCAGCAGTGAGACACCGAGCTCTGGAAACACCATATATTTT. Translation gives CASSETPSSGNTIYF.

This chain joins TRBV12-5 and TRBJ1-2; TRBD1 is a possible D gene (6 bases). The CDR3 consists of 13 residues. Per germline, CDR1 LGHNT and CDR2 FRNRAP. The V end lost 3 bases, the J end lost 4 bases, and 9 bases lay between the germline ends. CDR3 nucleotides: TGTGCTAGTGGTTTATCAGGGGCCTATGGCTACACCTTC. Translating gives CASGLSGAYGYTF.

This chain joins TRBV4-2 and TRBJ2-6; D is uncertain. The V gene lost 1 base and the J gene lost 4 bases, with 11 bases spanning the gap. This CDR3 is 16 amino acids long. From germline, CDR1 is LGHNA and CDR2 YNFKEQ. In DNA, the CDR3 is TGTGCCAGCAGCCAAGGCAAGGGCCCCGGGGCCAACGTCCTGACTTTC. This encodes CASSQGKGPGANVLTF.

The chain carries TRBV6-1 and TRBJ1-2, with D maybe TRBD1 (5 bases). The CDR3 covers 15 residues. The germline gives CDR1 MNHNS, CDR2 SASEGT. The V end lost 5 bases, the J end lost 0 bases, and 13 bases lay between the germline ends. CDR3 nucleotide sequence: TGTGCCAGCAGTCCCCGGACACCCCCTAACTATGGCTACACCTTC. Translation gives CASSPRTPPNYGYTF.

This clonotype has at least ten counts. The J gene is TRBJ2-3, the V gene TRBV7-9; the match to TRBD2 covers 7 bases. This CDR3 has 15 amino acids. Trimming cost V 7 bases and J 2 bases; bases outside gene matches: 9. Per germline, CDR1 SEHNR and CDR2 FQNEAQ (reference sequence). The CDR3 loop reads CASIPGLADTDTQYF. For the CDR3, the DNA is TGTGCCAGCATCCCGGGCCTAGCGGACACAGATACGCAGTATTTT.

This clonotype was picked up many times. The chain is built from TRBV15 and TRBJ2-1; D gene uncertain. V shed 8 bases and J shed 8 bases, with 16 bases lying between them. This CDR3 region has 13 residues. Germline V gene data show CDR1 as LNHNV and CDR2 as YYDKDF (reference sequence). The CDR3 DNA reads as TGTGCCACCGGTAAAGGAGACGGCTATGAGCAGTTCTTC. Protein product: CATGKGDGYEQFF.

In its sample, this clonotype was seen many times. J is TRBJ2-2 and V is TRBV9; 8 nucleotides agree with TRBD1. The CDR3 runs 16 residues. Germline values: CDR1 SGDLS, CDR2 YYNGEE. J was trimmed by 4 bases and V by 4 bases; bases with no gene match: 9. CDR3 DNA: TGTGCCAGCAGCCCCAGACAGGGGTCGACCACCGGGGAGCTGTTTTTT. Its protein product is CASSPRQGSTTGELFF.

This clonotype was recorded many times. The chain combines TRBV10-3 with TRBJ2-5; 7 bases are a match to TRBD1. The CDR3 contains 16 residues. Germline V gene data show CDR1 as ENHRY and CDR2 as SYGVKD. The V gene end was trimmed by 4 bases and the J gene end by 3 bases; junction bases not matched to a gene: 11. The CDR3 DNA is TGTGCCATCAGTGGATCGACAGGGACGACGGAAGAGACCCAGTACTTC. Its translation is CAISGSTGTTEETQYF.

This clonotype has at least ten counts. The chain links TRBV7-2 to TRBJ2-1; 8 bases line up with TRBD2. J gave up 8 bases and V 6 bases, and 12 bases lay outside the gene matches. The CDR3 has 15 amino acids. In germline, CDR1 is SGHTA, CDR2 FQGNSA. DNA for the CDR3: TGTGCCAGCAGTACGATCGGGGGGGGTGACTATGAGCAGTTCTTC. Translated, it gives CASSTIGGGDYEQFF. The full variable domain, with the rest looked up from reference TRBV7-2 and TRBJ2-1, is GAGVSQSPSNKVTEKGKDVELRCDPISGHTALYWYRQSLGQGLEFLIYFQGNSAPDKSGLPSDRFSAERTGGSVSTLTIQRTQQEDSAVYLCASSTIGGGDYEQFFGPGTRLTVL.

This clonotype showed up many times. V is TRBV2 and J is TRBJ2-3; 8 bases fit TRBD2. V shed 8 bases, J shed 3 bases, and the junction held 10 bases outside the gene matches. Looked up from germline, CDR1 is SNHLY and CDR2 is FYNNEI. This CDR3 contains 15 residues. CDR3 nucleotides: TGTGCCAGCGTGGGGAGCGGGAGTCGAACAGATACGCAGTATTTT. This codes for CASVGSGSRTDTQYF.

This clonotype appeared many times. The chain uses TRBV9 and TRBJ2-3; 7 bases are a match to TRBD1. Germline V CDR1 and CDR2: SGDLS, YYNGEE. CDR3 length: 15 amino acids. The J segment lost 7 bases and the V segment lost 0 bases, leaving 8 bases of the junction unmatched. In nucleotides, the CDR3 is TGTGCCAGCAGCGTAGCCGACAGGGTGGGGAATACGCAGTATTTT. Translation gives CASSVADRVGNTQYF.

This clonotype was observed a handful of times. The V gene is TRBV20-1, the J gene TRBJ2-3, with a tentative D call TRBD2 (5 bases). The CDR3 has 16 residues. Germline loops: CDR1 DFQATT, CDR2 SNEGSKA (reference sequence). V was clipped by 0 bases and J by 2 bases, with 15 bases between them. CDR3 protein: CSARDPSGANTDTQYF. The CDR3 nucleotides read TGCAGTGCTAGAGATCCCAGCGGAGCAAACACAGATACGCAGTATTTT.